The clone carrying this T cell receptor beta chain was detected many times. The tissue used was unsorted bulk material of roughly 17-33 mg. RNA and DNA were co-extracted from it with the AllPrep DNA/RNA mini kit. Chronic HBV infection was present in the patients, who were treatment-naive. The template, about 500 ng total RNA, yielded TCR beta cDNA made with a constant-region primer. Three nested multiplex PCR rounds, a slightly modified ARM-PCR, produced the libraries for TCR beta. TRBV1-TRBV30 forward primers paired with a C-beta reverse primer were used in the first two PCR rounds, which ran about 11 cycles each. MiXCR was run by TCRdb on the multiplex PCR reads, yielding one entry per CDR3 protein. The repertoire includes more than 100,000 distinct CDR3 sequences, 55% to 70% of them detected once, and more than 8% sits in the top ten. V was pared by 1 base and J by 6 bases, with 9 bases between. Germline V gene data show CDR1 as MNHNY and CDR2 as SVGAGI (reference sequence). The CDR3 is made up of 14 amino acids.

This specimen belongs to a study of tumor-infiltrating lymphocytes in primary liver carcinoma. Study overall: Participating patients were men and women between 30 and 69 years old.

The receptor was isolated from a woman in her sixties with primary liver carcinoma and hepatitis B virus infection. V gene TRBV6-6 combines with J gene TRBJ2-2; possible D gene TRBD2, 6 bases. The sample taken for sequencing was tumor-adjacent normal liver tissue. CDR3 sequence reads: CASSYYRGSGELFF. The CDR3 nucleotides are TGTGCCAGCAGTTACTACCGGGGGTCCGGGGAGCTGTTTTTT.